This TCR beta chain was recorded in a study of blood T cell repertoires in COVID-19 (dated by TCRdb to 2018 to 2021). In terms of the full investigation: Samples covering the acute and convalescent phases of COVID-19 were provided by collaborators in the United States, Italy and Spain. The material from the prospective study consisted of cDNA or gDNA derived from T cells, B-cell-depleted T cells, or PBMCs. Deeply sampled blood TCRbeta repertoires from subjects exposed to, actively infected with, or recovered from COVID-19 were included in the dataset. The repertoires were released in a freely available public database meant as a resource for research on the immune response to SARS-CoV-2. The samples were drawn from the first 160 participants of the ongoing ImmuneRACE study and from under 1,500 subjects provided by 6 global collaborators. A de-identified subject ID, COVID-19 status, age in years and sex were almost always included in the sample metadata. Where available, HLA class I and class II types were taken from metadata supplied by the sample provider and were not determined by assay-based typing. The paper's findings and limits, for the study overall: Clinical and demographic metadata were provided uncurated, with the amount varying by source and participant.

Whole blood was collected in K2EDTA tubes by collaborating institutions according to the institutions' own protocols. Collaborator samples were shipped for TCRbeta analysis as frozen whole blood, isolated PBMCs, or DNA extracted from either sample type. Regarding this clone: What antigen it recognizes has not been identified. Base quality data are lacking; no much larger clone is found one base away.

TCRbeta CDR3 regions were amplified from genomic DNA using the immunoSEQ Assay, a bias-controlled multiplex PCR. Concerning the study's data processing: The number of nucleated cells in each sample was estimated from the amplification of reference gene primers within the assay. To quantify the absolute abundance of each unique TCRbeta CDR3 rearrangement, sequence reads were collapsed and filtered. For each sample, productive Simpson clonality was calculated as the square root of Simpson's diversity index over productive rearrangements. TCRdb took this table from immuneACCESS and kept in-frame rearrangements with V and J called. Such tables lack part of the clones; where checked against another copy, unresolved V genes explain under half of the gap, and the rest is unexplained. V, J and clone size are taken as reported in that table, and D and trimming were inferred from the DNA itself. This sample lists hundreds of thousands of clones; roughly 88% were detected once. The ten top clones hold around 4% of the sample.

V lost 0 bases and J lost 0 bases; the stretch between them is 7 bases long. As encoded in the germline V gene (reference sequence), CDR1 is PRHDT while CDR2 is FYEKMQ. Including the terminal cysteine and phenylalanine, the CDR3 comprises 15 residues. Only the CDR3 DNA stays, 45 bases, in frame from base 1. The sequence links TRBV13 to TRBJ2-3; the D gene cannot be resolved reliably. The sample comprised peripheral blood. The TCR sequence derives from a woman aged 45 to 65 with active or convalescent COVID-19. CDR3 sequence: CASSLGGGSTDTQYF. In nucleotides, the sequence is TGTGCCAGCAGCTTAGGCGGCGGTAGCACAGATACGCAGTATTTT.